One sample yielded the 29 T cell receptor beta chains listed below, sequenced in a study of blood T cell repertoires in COVID-19. Data came from immunoSEQ multiplex PCR; TCRdb stores just in-frame clones and leaves some out. The data contain 400,000 to 450,000 clones, 86% of them singletons. Sequencing used peripheral blood. The receptor set was obtained from a woman aged 30 to 39 with active or convalescent COVID-19.

This clone was seen only a few times. V gene TRBV6-6 combines with J gene TRBJ1-2, with a possible D match to TRBD1 (5 bases). V was shortened by 0 bases and J by 6 bases, with 11 bases between the two germline ends. Germline V gene sequence: CDR1 MNHNY, CDR2 SVGAGI (reference sequence). There are 14 residues in the CDR3. This CDR3 is CASSYSGGMNGYTF. The CDR3 DNA reads as TGTGCCAGCAGTTACTCGGGGGGGATGAATGGCTACACCTTC.

V is TRBV6-5 and J is TRBJ1-2; 7 bases agree with TRBD1. The germline CDR1 and CDR2 sequences are MNHEY and SVGAGI. The CDR3 consists of 13 residues. Trimming at V came to 6 bases and at J to 8 bases, leaving 9 bases not matched to a gene. As DNA, the CDR3 is TGTGCCAGCAGATCAGGGACAGCAAGGGGCTACACCTTC. It encodes CASRSGTARGYTF.

The rearrangement joins TRBV5-6 to TRBJ2-1; the D is unclear. Trimming left V 1 base short and J 0 bases short, with 8 bases between. The CDR3 spans 15 residues. CDR1 and CDR2 from the germline V gene are SGHDT and YYEEEE. CDR3 DNA sequence: TGTGCCAGCAGCTTGCGGTTAAGCTCCTACAATGAGCAGTTCTTC. Protein: CASSLRLSSYNEQFF.

With regard to this clone: Other nucleotide sequences from this sample produce the same CDR3. The chain combines TRBV5-1 with TRBJ2-1, with TRBD1 matching 7 bases. The trim removed 3 bases at V and 6 bases at J, leaving 3 bases unmatched. Germline lookup yields CDR1 SGHRS and CDR2 YFSETQ. CDR3 size: 13 residues. CDR3 nucleotide sequence: TGCGCCAGCAGCTCCCGGGACAGCAATGAGCAGTTCTTC. It translates to CASSSRDSNEQFF.

The chain is built from TRBV19 and TRBJ1-5, with unresolved D. Germline V lookup: CDR1 LNHDA, CDR2 SQIVND (reference sequence). The germline V and J ends were trimmed by 6 bases and 3 bases, with 15 bases remaining between them. This CDR3 region has 15 residues. As DNA, the CDR3 is TGTGCCAGTAGGACGACCGGAGGGAACAATCAGCCCCAGCATTTT. This sequence encodes CASRTTGGNNQPQHF. Together with reference TRBV19 and TRBJ1-5, the CDR3 gives the full variable domain: DGGITQSPKYLFRKEGQNVTLSCEQNLNHDAMYWYRQDPGQGLRLIYYSQIVNDFQKGDIAEGYSVSREKKESFPLTVTSAQKNPTAFYLCASRTTGGNNQPQHFGDGTRLSIL.

V and J are TRBV3-1 (or the pseudogene TRBV3-2) and TRBJ2-2; a weak D match, TRBD1 (6 bases). Trimming removed 0 bases from V and 0 bases from J, with 29 bases in between. CDR1 is LGHDT, CDR2 YNNKEL, per germline (reference sequence). The CDR3 loop spans 23 amino acids. The CDR3 region has the DNA TGTGCCAGCAGCCAAGATAAGGTTAGTTGGGACCCCGGAGGACAGACGAACACCGGGGAGCTGTTTTTT. Translation: CASSQDKVSWDPGGQTNTGELFF.

This clone was detected once. This chain joins TRBV11-2 and TRBJ2-5; 14 positions agree with TRBD2. This CDR3 contains 17 residues. V lost 5 bases to trimming and J lost 7 bases; unmatched junction nucleotides: 12. Germline V CDR1 and CDR2: SGHAT, FQNNGV. CDR3: CASSLPGEGTSGGTQYF. CDR3 coding DNA: TGTGCCAGCAGCCTCCCGGGAGAGGGGACTAGCGGGGGGACCCAGTACTTC.

V gene TRBV27 combines with J gene TRBJ2-7; 7 bases map to TRBD1. This CDR3 has 14 residues. J lost 1 base, V lost 2 bases, and 2 bases had no gene match. Germline CDR1 is MNHEY and CDR2 is SMNVEV (reference sequence). The CDR3 DNA reads TGTGCCAGCAGTTTACGGGGACAGTCCTACGAGCAGTACTTC. Amino acids: CASSLRGQSYEQYF.

This clone was counted once. The chain uses TRBV6-5 and TRBJ2-7; no reliable D call. Germline V gene lookup returns CDR1 MNHEY and CDR2 SVGAGI. The CDR3 has 14 residues. V was pared by 8 bases and J by 0 bases, with 14 bases between. The CDR3 DNA follows: TGTGCCAGCGAGCAGGAACAGAACTCCTACGAGCAGTACTTC. Amino acid sequence: CASEQEQNSYEQYF.

CDR3 bases: TGCAGCGTTGAACAGGGTCGCTATGGCTACACCTTC. Its protein product is CSVEQGRYGYTF. The chain joins TRBV29-1 to TRBJ1-2; tentatively, D is TRBD1 (5 bases). The CDR3 sequence is 12 residues long. The V end was cut by 2 bases, the J end by 4 bases, with 8 bases between. Germline V gene sequence: CDR1 SQVTM, CDR2 ANQGSEA.

J is TRBJ2-1 and V is TRBV19; TRBD1 might be the D (6 bases). Deletions cut 6 bases from V and 0 bases from J, with 21 bases between. This CDR3 contains 18 residues. Germline assignment: CDR1 LNHDA and CDR2 SQIVND (reference sequence). CDR3 sequence reads: CASSSGHFIPNSYNEQFF. For the CDR3, the DNA is TGTGCCAGTAGCTCGGGACACTTTATTCCTAACTCCTACAATGAGCAGTTCTTC.

This sequence joins TRBV5-4 and TRBJ2-3; D is possibly TRBD1 (5 bases). The germline gives CDR1 SGHNT, CDR2 YYREEE (reference sequence). The CDR3 is 16 amino acids. The germline V and J ends were trimmed by 3 bases and 0 bases, with 14 bases remaining between them. CDR3 region: CASSSKTAPSTDTQYF. DNA of the CDR3: TGTGCCAGCAGCTCAAAGACAGCTCCTAGCACAGATACGCAGTATTTT.

The chain joins TRBV6-5 to TRBJ2-7; 8 bases map to TRBD1. CDR1 MNHEY and CDR2 SVGAGI come from the germline V gene. V shed 6 bases, J shed 2 bases, and the junction held 6 bases outside the gene matches. CDR3 length: 14 amino acids. The CDR3 loop is CASSQGAAPYEQYF. The DNA of the CDR3 is TGTGCCAGCAGCCAGGGGGCGGCCCCCTACGAGCAGTACTTC.

The chain joins TRBV6-4 to TRBJ1-5; 7 nucleotides line up with TRBD1. V lost 8 bases and J lost 5; bases outside the gene matches: 15. The CDR3 loop spans 16 amino acids. CDR1 and CDR2 (germline): MRHNA, SNTAGT. CDR3 DNA sequence: TGTGCCAGCTCTCGGCACGGGACAGTGACATATCAGCCCCAGCATTTT. Its translation is CASSRHGTVTYQPQHF.

This clone was picked up one time. The J gene is TRBJ1-1, the V gene TRBV2; unclear D gene. V was trimmed by 2 bases and J by 3 bases, leaving 7 bases between them. Germline V gives CDR1 SNHLY, CDR2 FYNNEI. There are 13 residues in the CDR3. The DNA for the CDR3 is TGTGCCAGCAGTGAAACCCGGGACACTGAAGCTTTCTTT. Its protein product is CASSETRDTEAFF. Drawing the rest from reference TRBV2 and TRBJ1-1, the complete variable domain is EPEVTQTPSHQVTQMGQEVILRCVPISNHLYFYWYRQILGQKVEFLVSFYNNEISEKSEIFDDQFSVERPDGSNFTLKIRSTKLEDSAMYFCASSETRDTEAFFGQGTRLTVV.

J is TRBJ1-1 and V is TRBV19; TRBD1 matches 9 bases. The V and J ends lost 4 bases and 6 bases, in that order; junction bases with no gene match: 6. CDR3 length equals 14 residues. CDR1 and CDR2 (germline): LNHDA, SQIVND (reference sequence). CDR3 amino acids: CASSTTGGVSEAFF. In nucleotides, the CDR3 is TGTGCCAGTAGTACCACAGGGGGCGTCTCTGAAGCTTTCTTT. Combining the CDR3 with reference TRBV19 and TRBJ1-1 gives the whole variable domain DGGITQSPKYLFRKEGQNVTLSCEQNLNHDAMYWYRQDPGQGLRLIYYSQIVNDFQKGDIAEGYSVSREKKESFPLTVTSAQKNPTAFYLCASSTTGGVSEAFFGQGTRLTVV.

A single count supports this clone. The V and J genes are TRBV6-6 and TRBJ2-6; TRBD1 matches 7 bases. The length of the CDR3 is 16 residues. CDR1 MNHNY and CDR2 SVGAGI come from the germline V gene (reference sequence). The junction had 8 bases not matched to a gene; V was cut back by 6 bases and J by 3 bases. DNA of the CDR3: TGTGCCAGCAGACCGACAGGGTCCGGTGGGGCCAACGTCCTGACTTTC. Its protein is CASRPTGSGGANVLTF.

This clone appeared once. V usage is TRBV5-6 and J usage is TRBJ2-7, with 8 bases that match TRBD2. The CDR3 extends over 13 amino acids. Germline V CDR1 and CDR2: SGHDT, YYEEEE. Trimming cost V 3 bases and J 2 bases; bases outside gene matches: 1. CDR3 coding DNA: TGTGCCAGCAGCTCGGGGGGGCCCTACGAGCAGTACTTC. As protein: CASSSGGPYEQYF.

CDR3 amino acids: CASSLMGGGTGELFF. CDR3 bases: TGTGCCAGCAGCTTGATGGGGGGAGGGACCGGGGAGCTGTTTTTT. This sequence joins TRBV5-4 and TRBJ2-2; TRBD2 aligns across 7 bases. Germline assignment: CDR1 SGHNT and CDR2 YYREEE (reference sequence). The CDR3 extends over 15 amino acids. With 1 base clipped from V and 5 bases from J, the junction kept 5 bases outside the gene matches. Variable domain in full (rest from reference TRBV5-4 and TRBJ2-2): ETGVTQSPTHLIKTRGQQVTLRCSSQSGHNTVSWYQQALGQGPQFIFQYYREEENGRGNFPPRFSGLQFPNYSSELNVNALELDDSALYLCASSLMGGGTGELFFGEGSRLTVL.

The CDR3 bases are TGTGCCAGTAGTGGCCCCCGCGGGCAGTTTGAAGCTTTCTTT. It is translated as CASSGPRGQFEAFF. The V call is TRBV19, the J call TRBJ1-1, with D hard to call. The CDR3 has 14 residues. Germline lookup yields CDR1 LNHDA and CDR2 SQIVND (reference sequence). Trimming pared 5 bases from V and 7 bases from J, leaving 17 bases between.

The V gene is TRBV6-5, the J gene TRBJ1-1; possible D gene TRBD1, 5 bases. V was trimmed by 7 bases and J by 2 bases, leaving 17 bases between them. Germline loops: CDR1 MNHEY, CDR2 SVGAGI. The CDR3 totals 15 residues. The CDR3 spells CASKIPKDRNTEAFF. Here the CDR3 DNA reads TGTGCCAGCAAAATACCAAAAGACAGAAACACTGAAGCTTTCTTT.

This chain connects TRBV7-8 to TRBJ2-7, with 11 nucleotides matching TRBD2. Trimming removed 0 bases from V and 0 bases from J; junction bases left unmatched: 1. CDR3 length: 16 residues. Germline lookup yields CDR1 SGHVS and CDR2 FQNEAQ. The DNA for the CDR3 is TGTGCCAGCAGCTTAGCCCTAGCGGGAGGCTCCTACGAGCAGTACTTC. Its protein is CASSLALAGGSYEQYF.

The chain joins TRBV3-1 (or the pseudogene TRBV3-2) to TRBJ1-3, with TRBD1 matching over 7 bases. CDR3 length: 17 residues. Germline V gene data show CDR1 as LGHDT and CDR2 as YNNKEL (reference sequence). Trimming took 6 bases from V and 0 from J; bases not matched to a gene: 11. CDR3 DNA sequence: TGTGCCAGCAGAGCCCGGACAGGCGACCCCTCTGGAAACACCATATATTTT. Translating gives CASRARTGDPSGNTIYF.

V gene TRBV11-2 combines with J gene TRBJ1-6; D uncertain. V lost 5 bases and J 8 bases, leaving 7 bases between the germline ends. The germline V gene has CDR1 SGHAT and CDR2 FQNNGV. CDR3 length: 12 residues. CDR3 in DNA: TGTGCCAGCAGCATGAGTTATTCACCCCTCCACTTT. It is translated as CASSMSYSPLHF.

The J gene is TRBJ1-3, the V gene TRBV6-1, with TRBD1 matching over 7 bases. The CDR3 sequence is 17 residues long. Losses at the gene ends were 0 bases for V and 4 bases for J; bases not matched to a gene: 9. Germline CDR1 is MNHNS and CDR2 is SASEGT. CDR3 sequence: CASSEARGGANGNTIYF. The CDR3 nucleotides are TGTGCCAGCAGTGAAGCGCGAGGGGGCGCGAACGGAAACACCATATATTTT.

The rearrangement joins TRBV9 to TRBJ2-2; TRBD2 aligns across 12 bases. The CDR3 runs 17 residues. Germline V gene data show CDR1 as SGDLS and CDR2 as YYNGEE. After removal of 0 bases from V and 3 bases from J, the junction contained 3 bases not matched to a gene. The CDR3 DNA is TGTGCCAGCAGCGTAGCTCGGACTAGCGGGGACACCGGGGAGCTGTTTTTT. It codes for CASSVARTSGDTGELFF.

The rearrangement links TRBV29-1 to TRBJ1-1; the D is unclear. V gave up 0 bases and J gave up 2 bases, with 13 bases separating them. Germline assignment: CDR1 SQVTM and CDR2 ANQGSEA. CDR3 length: 15 residues. The CDR3 is CSVEDAGMVNTEAFF. The DNA for the CDR3 is TGCAGCGTTGAAGACGCGGGTATGGTTAACACTGAAGCTTTCTTT.

The chain uses TRBV10-3 and TRBJ1-1; 11 bases map to TRBD1. The CDR3 loop spans 17 amino acids. The V and J ends lost 0 bases and 6 bases, in that order; junction bases with no gene match: 9. Germline V CDR1 and CDR2: ENHRY, SYGVKD. The CDR3, as DNA: TGTGCCATCAGTGAGTCAGGGACAGGGGGTCCAAGCCCTGAAGCTTTCTTT. Its translation is CAISESGTGGPSPEAFF.

The rearrangement uses TRBV3-1 (or the pseudogene TRBV3-2) and TRBJ1-2, with a weak D call TRBD1 (5 bases). Germline V gene sequence: CDR1 LGHDT, CDR2 YNNKEL (reference sequence). The CDR3 spans 13 residues. Deletions cut 0 bases from V and 7 bases from J, with 9 bases between. CDR3 residues: CASSQDRASGYTF. The CDR3 DNA reads TGTGCCAGCAGCCAAGACAGGGCCAGTGGCTACACCTTC.